Shown below are 17 T cell receptor beta chains from a single sample sequenced in a study of blood T cell repertoires in COVID-19. TCRdb's copy holds only in-frame clones and misses some; the assay was immunoSEQ multiplex PCR. The data contain about 120,000 clones, roughly 91% of them seen just once; the ten biggest clones take up about 18%. Sequenced sample: peripheral blood. The receptors were sampled from a human donor with acute or convalescent COVID-19. The donor label of this sample is uncertain.

The rearrangement uses TRBV10-1 and TRBJ1-4, with D possibly being TRBD1 (6 bases). V shed 6 bases and J shed 8 bases, with 19 bases lying between them. This CDR3 comprises 15 residues. Germline CDR1 reads WNHNN; CDR2 reads SYGVQD (reference sequence). The CDR3 here is CASRPDRRVGEKLFF. The CDR3 region has the DNA TGCGCCAGCAGGCCTGACAGGCGAGTTGGCGAAAAACTGTTTTTT.

The V and J genes are TRBV12-3 or TRBV12-4 and TRBJ1-2, with a possible D match to TRBD1 (6 bases). Trimming pared 1 base from V and 8 bases from J, leaving 8 bases between. The CDR3 covers 12 residues. Written as DNA, the CDR3 is TGTGCCAGCAGTTTAGACAGGGTCGGCTACACCTTC. Its protein product is CASSLDRVGYTF.

This chain links TRBV3-1 (or the pseudogene TRBV3-2) with TRBJ2-7; 9 positions agree with TRBD1. There are 16 residues in the CDR3. Germline CDR1 is LGHDT and CDR2 is YNNKEL (reference sequence). V was clipped by 4 bases and J by 0 bases; unmatched bases: 7. CDR3 DNA: TGTGCCAGCAGCCTCGGGACAGGGATTAGCTCCTACGAGCAGTACTTC. Its protein product is CASSLGTGISSYEQYF.

The rearrangement joins TRBV7-9 to TRBJ2-1; TRBD1 matches 7 bases. The CDR3 has 15 amino acids. CDR1 is SEHNR and CDR2 is FQNEAQ in the germline V gene (reference sequence). The junction had 4 bases not matched to a gene; V was cut back by 5 bases and J by 0 bases. Written as DNA, the CDR3 is TGTGCCAGCAGCCGGGACAGCCTCTCCTACAATGAGCAGTTCTTC. It yields the protein CASSRDSLSYNEQFF.

The V and J genes are TRBV2 and TRBJ1-1; 9 bases map to TRBD1. Per the germline V gene, CDR1 is SNHLY and CDR2 is FYNNEI. Trimming took 6 bases from V and 4 from J; bases not matched to a gene: 3. CDR3 length equals 13 residues. The CDR3 is CASRDRGFTEAFF. The CDR3 DNA is TGTGCCAGCAGAGACAGGGGGTTCACTGAAGCTTTCTTT.

This clone has more than one count but fewer than ten. The genes are TRBV6-2 or TRBV6-3 and TRBJ1-5, with unresolved D. Germline V lookup: CDR1 MNHEY, CDR2 SVGEGT. V lost 3 bases to trimming and J lost 6 bases, with 6 bases between them. This CDR3 has 12 residues. The CDR3 coding sequence is TGTGCCAGCAGTTATGGCCTTCAGCCCCAGCATTTT. It encodes CASSYGLQPQHF.

CDR3 coding DNA: TGTGCCAGCAGCCCGGACAGGGAGGATACGCAGTATTTT. Protein sequence: CASSPDREDTQYF. The chain is built from TRBV7-2 and TRBJ2-3, with 8 bases matching TRBD1. CDR1 and CDR2 from the germline V gene are SGHTA and FQGNSA. With V trimmed by 5 bases and J by 6 bases, 4 bases remained unmatched. This CDR3 has 13 amino acids.

The chain joins TRBV11-3 to TRBJ2-1, with 8 positions matching TRBD2. CDR1 and CDR2 (germline): SGHNT, YENEEA. CDR3 length: 15 amino acids. The ends lost 5 bases at V and 9 bases at J; junction bases unmatched: 12. CDR3 sequence: CASSPTSGSGSEQFF. As DNA, the CDR3 is TGTGCCAGCAGCCCGACGAGCGGGAGTGGGTCTGAGCAGTTCTTC. Together with reference TRBV11-3 and TRBJ2-1, the CDR3 gives the full variable domain: EAGVVQSPRYKIIEKKQPVAFWCNPISGHNTLYWYLQNLGQGPELLIRYENEEAVDDSQLPKDRFSAERLKGVDSTLKIQPAELGDSAVYLCASSPTSGSGSEQFFGPGTRLTVL.

The chain uses TRBV7-8 and TRBJ2-2, with 7 nucleotides matching TRBD2. Per the germline V gene, CDR1 is SGHVS and CDR2 is FQNEAQ. The CDR3 is 15 residues long. V was clipped by 5 bases and J by 7 bases; unmatched bases: 10. CDR3 residues: CASSRDALANGELFF. The CDR3 DNA follows: TGTGCCAGCAGCCGAGATGCACTAGCGAACGGGGAGCTGTTTTTT.

This clone was counted only a few times. The J gene is TRBJ1-6, the V gene TRBV27, with a weak D call TRBD1 (6 bases). This CDR3 contains 14 residues. The V end lost 6 bases, the J end lost 7 bases, and 13 bases lay between the germline ends. Per germline, CDR1 MNHEY and CDR2 SMNVEV (reference sequence). Written as DNA, the CDR3 is TGTGCCAGCAGCCCCCAGGGGAAAAATTCACCCCTCCACTTT. This encodes CASSPQGKNSPLHF.

This clone showed up just a few times. The rearrangement joins TRBV6-2 or TRBV6-3 to TRBJ1-2; 7 bases map to TRBD1. This CDR3 has 15 residues. Germline V gene data show CDR1 as MNHEY and CDR2 as SVGEGT. The V gene end was trimmed by 0 bases and the J gene end by 4 bases; junction bases not matched to a gene: 5. CDR3 DNA: TGTGCCAGCAGTTACTCCCGGACAGGTTCCTATGGCTACACCTTC. Translation gives CASSYSRTGSYGYTF.

A single count supports this clone. The rearrangement uses TRBV3-1 (or the pseudogene TRBV3-2) and TRBJ2-4, with a possible D match to TRBD2 (6 bases). V was trimmed by 4 bases and J by 7 bases, leaving 11 bases between them. The CDR3 is 13 residues long. The germline V gene encodes CDR1 LGHDT and CDR2 YNNKEL (reference sequence). CDR3 sequence (DNA): TGTGCCAGCAGCCCGTTTGGGGGGAACATTCAGTACTTC. Protein sequence: CASSPFGGNIQYF.

This clone was observed a few times. The genes are TRBV14 and TRBJ1-2; D perhaps matches TRBD1 (6 bases). V shed 3 bases and J shed 5 bases, with 16 bases lying between them. Germline values: CDR1 SGHDN, CDR2 FVKESK. The CDR3 contains 15 residues. CDR3 sequence (DNA): TGTGCCAGCAGCCATCGTACGGACAGTCGATATGGCTACACCTTC. Its protein is CASSHRTDSRYGYTF.

The chain uses TRBV12-5 and TRBJ1-6; possibly TRBD1 for D (6 bases). V lost 0 bases to trimming and J lost 1 base, with 10 bases between them. The germline gives CDR1 LGHNT, CDR2 FRNRAP. This CDR3 is built from 17 residues. The CDR3 nucleotides read TGTGCTAGTGGTTTGGTACGGACAGATTCCTATAATTCACCCCTCCACTTT. It specifies CASGLVRTDSYNSPLHF.

The chain carries TRBV6-4 and TRBJ1-4; possible D gene TRBD1, 6 bases. Germline CDR1 MRHNA, CDR2 SNTAGT. The V end lost 6 bases, the J end lost 5 bases, and 13 bases lay between the germline ends. CDR3 length: 14 residues. The CDR3, as DNA: TGTGCCAGCAGCACGAACAGGGCGAATGAAAAACTGTTTTTT. Protein sequence: CASSTNRANEKLFF.

The chain joins TRBV7-9 to TRBJ1-3, with 7 nucleotides matching TRBD1. Trimming took 4 bases from V and 4 from J; bases not matched to a gene: 4. CDR1 and CDR2 from the germline V gene are SEHNR and FQNEAQ (reference sequence). This CDR3 has 14 amino acids. The CDR3 sequence is CASSSTGQGNTIYF. DNA for the CDR3: TGTGCCAGCAGCTCGACAGGGCAAGGAAACACCATATATTTT.

V is TRBV3-1 (or the pseudogene TRBV3-2) and J is TRBJ1-1, with D possibly TRBD1 on 5 matching bases. V was clipped by 3 bases and J by 11 bases, with 19 bases between them. Germline V gene data show CDR1 as LGHDT and CDR2 as YNNKEL (reference sequence). CDR3 length equals 14 residues. The CDR3 region is CASSQVRGTSWAFF. The DNA for the CDR3 is TGTGCCAGCAGCCAGGTCCGCGGGACCTCGTGGGCTTTCTTT.